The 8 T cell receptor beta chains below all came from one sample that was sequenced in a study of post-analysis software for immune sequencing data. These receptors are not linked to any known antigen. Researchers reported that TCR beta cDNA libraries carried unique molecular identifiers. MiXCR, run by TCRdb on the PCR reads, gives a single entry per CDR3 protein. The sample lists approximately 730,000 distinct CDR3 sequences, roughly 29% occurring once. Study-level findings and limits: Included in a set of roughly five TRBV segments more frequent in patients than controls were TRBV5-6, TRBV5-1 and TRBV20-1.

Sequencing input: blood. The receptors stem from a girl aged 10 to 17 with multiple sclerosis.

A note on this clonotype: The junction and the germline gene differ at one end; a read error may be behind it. DNA of the CDR3: TGTACCAGCAGGTGGACAGGCGACACCGGGGAGCTGTTTTTT. Protein sequence: CTSRWTGDTGELFF. The chain is built from TRBV7-8 and TRBJ2-2; 7 bases agree with TRBD1. CDR1 and CDR2 (germline): SGHVS, FQNEAQ. The CDR3 runs to 14 residues.

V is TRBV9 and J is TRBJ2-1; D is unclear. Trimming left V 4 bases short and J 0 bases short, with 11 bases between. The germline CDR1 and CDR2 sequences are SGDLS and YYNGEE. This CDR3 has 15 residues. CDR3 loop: CASSYRNSSYNEQFF. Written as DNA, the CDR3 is TGTGCCAGCAGCTACCGGAACAGCTCCTACAATGAGCAGTTCTTC.

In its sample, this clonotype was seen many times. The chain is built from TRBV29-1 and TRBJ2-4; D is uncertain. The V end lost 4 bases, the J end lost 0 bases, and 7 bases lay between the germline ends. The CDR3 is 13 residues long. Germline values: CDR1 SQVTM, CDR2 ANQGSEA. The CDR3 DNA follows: TGCAGCGTTGGTCTCCTAGCCAAAAACATTCAGTACTTC. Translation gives CSVGLLAKNIQYF.

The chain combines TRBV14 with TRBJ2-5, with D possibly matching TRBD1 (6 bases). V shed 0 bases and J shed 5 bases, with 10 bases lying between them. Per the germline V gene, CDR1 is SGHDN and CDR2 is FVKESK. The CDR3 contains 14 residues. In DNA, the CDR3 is TGTGCCAGCAGCCAAGATCAGGGGACGGAGACCCAGTACTTC. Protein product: CASSQDQGTETQYF.

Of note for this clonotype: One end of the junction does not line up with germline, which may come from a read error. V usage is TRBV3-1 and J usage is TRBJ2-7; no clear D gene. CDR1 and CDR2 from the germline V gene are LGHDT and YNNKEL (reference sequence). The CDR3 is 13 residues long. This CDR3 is CASSHGPGYEQYF. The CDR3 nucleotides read TGTGCTAGCAGCCACGGACCAGGATACGAGCAGTACTTC.

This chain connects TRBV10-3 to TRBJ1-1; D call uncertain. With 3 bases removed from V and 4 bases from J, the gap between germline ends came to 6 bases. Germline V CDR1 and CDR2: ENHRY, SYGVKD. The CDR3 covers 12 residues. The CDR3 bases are TGTGCCATCAGTGAACTGGGCACTGAAGCTTTCTTT. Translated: CAISELGTEAFF.

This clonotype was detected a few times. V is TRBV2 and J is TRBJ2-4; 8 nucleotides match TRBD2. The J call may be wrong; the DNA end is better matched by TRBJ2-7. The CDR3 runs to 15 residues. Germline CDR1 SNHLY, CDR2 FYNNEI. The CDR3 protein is CASSETQAGEYEQYF. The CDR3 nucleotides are TGTGCCAGCAGCGAGACTCAAGCGGGAGAGTACGAGCAGTACTTC.

The CDR3: CASSPGPNRRNTEAFF. The CDR3 bases are TGTGCCAGCAGCCCCGGACCAAACAGACGGAACACTGAAGCTTTCTTT. The chain links TRBV2 to TRBJ1-1; D remains unclear. V lost 6 bases and J lost 1, with 18 bases in between. The germline gives CDR1 SNHLY, CDR2 FYNNEI. The CDR3 is 16 residues long.